What follows are 14 T cell receptor beta chains derived from one specimen sequenced in a study of blood T cell repertoires in COVID-19. Repertoires were generated with immunoSEQ multiplex PCR, while TCRdb's copy carries only in-frame clones and drops some. The profile shows approximately 190,000 clones, roughly 80% of them singletons. Specimen: peripheral blood. These TCRs come from a man between 60 and 75 years old with acute or convalescent COVID-19.

In DNA, the CDR3 is TGTGCCAGCGGACACCTAAGCTCTGGGGCCAACGTCCTGACTTTC. Translation: CASGHLSSGANVLTF. The rearrangement links TRBV19 to TRBJ2-6; possibly TRBD1 for D (5 bases). The CDR3 runs 15 residues. The V gene lost 9 bases and the J gene lost 0 bases, with 12 bases spanning the gap. The V gene's germline CDR1 is LNHDA and CDR2 SQIVND (reference sequence).

V gene TRBV10-3 combines with J gene TRBJ1-2; D uncertain. Germline V CDR1 and CDR2: ENHRY, SYGVKD. The CDR3 extends over 15 amino acids. V was pared by 2 bases and J by 6 bases, with 16 bases between. In DNA form, the CDR3 reads TGTGCCATCAGTGAGGGGTTGGCAGGATTGGATGGCTACACCTTC. This encodes CAISEGLAGLDGYTF.

The sample holds one count of this clone. The chain carries TRBV7-3 and TRBJ1-2; TRBD1 aligns across 8 bases. V gave up 5 bases and J gave up 7 bases; unmatched junction bases: 6. The CDR3 covers 13 residues. Germline assignment: CDR1 SGHTA and CDR2 FQGTGA. The CDR3 bases are TGTGCCAGCAGCGATCGGACAGGGTCTGGCTACACCTTC. Translating it yields CASSDRTGSGYTF.

The chain uses TRBV27 and TRBJ1-1; a weak D match, TRBD1 (5 bases). This CDR3 comprises 15 residues. The germline CDR1 and CDR2 sequences are MNHEY and SMNVEV (reference sequence). Trimming stripped 5 bases from V and 0 bases from J, with 13 bases between. The CDR3 DNA sequence: TGTGCCAGCAGTCCTCAGGGCGGGATGAACACTGAAGCTTTCTTT. Translated, it gives CASSPQGGMNTEAFF.

CDR3 sequence: CASSQFGSVQETQYF. DNA for the CDR3: TGTGCCAGCAGCCAATTCGGGTCAGTACAAGAGACCCAGTACTTC. The chain recombines TRBV14 with TRBJ2-5; D not certain. CDR1 and CDR2 from the germline V gene are SGHDN and FVKESK. CDR3 length: 15 amino acids. The V and J ends lost 2 bases and 2 bases respectively, with 12 bases between them.

V is TRBV7-8 and J is TRBJ2-2; D gene uncertain. From germline, CDR1 is SGHVS and CDR2 FQNEAQ. The CDR3 spans 16 residues. Trimming shortened V by 6 bases and J by 4 bases, and 18 bases separated the two germline ends. CDR3 region: CASRPRAYTGTGELFF. For the CDR3, the DNA is TGTGCCAGCAGACCCCGCGCATATACTGGCACCGGGGAGCTGTTTTTT.

The chain couples TRBV4-1 to TRBJ1-5; no definite D call. Looked up from germline, CDR1 is MGHRA and CDR2 is YSYEKL. This CDR3 is 15 amino acids long. V was cut by 2 bases and J by 5 bases, with 13 bases left in between. The CDR3 region has the DNA TGCGCCAGCAGCCAATCAGGCAGGTCAGATCAGCCCCAGCATTTT. Translated, it gives CASSQSGRSDQPQHF.

The chain joins TRBV7-2 to TRBJ2-3; 8 bases are shared with TRBD2. CDR3 length equals 17 residues. Trimming cost V 0 bases and J 1 base; bases outside gene matches: 6. Germline lookup yields CDR1 SGHTA and CDR2 FQGNSA. The CDR3 region is CASSLARRGGRTDTQYF. The CDR3 region has the DNA TGTGCCAGCAGCTTAGCGCGTCGGGGGGGACGCACAGATACGCAGTATTTT.

The chain links TRBV30 to TRBJ1-6, with D perhaps matching TRBD1 (5 bases). The CDR3 extends over 15 amino acids. V was pared by 4 bases and J by 0 bases, with 10 bases between. Germline V CDR1 and CDR2: GTSNPN, SVGIG (reference sequence). For the CDR3, the DNA is TGTGCCTGGACAGGGTTGAGCTCCTATAATTCACCCCTCCACTTT. It codes for CAWTGLSSYNSPLHF.

This clone was observed a few times. This sample also contains other DNA sequences that code for the same CDR3. The chain couples TRBV6-5 to TRBJ2-7; 13 bases agree with TRBD2. Germline CDR1 is MNHEY and CDR2 is SVGAGI. The CDR3 runs to 16 residues. The junction had 1 base not matched to a gene; V was cut back by 0 bases and J by 2 bases. CDR3 bases: TGTGCCAGCAGTTACTCTGGACTAGCGGGAGCCTACGAGCAGTACTTC. Its protein product is CASSYSGLAGAYEQYF.

This clone showed up just a few times. The V and J genes are TRBV10-2 and TRBJ1-1; 7 bases match TRBD1. V lost 5 bases and J lost 1; bases outside the gene matches: 4. The CDR3 loop spans 14 amino acids. In germline, CDR1 is WSHSY, CDR2 SAAADI. The CDR3 reads CASSFWTGNTEAFF. The CDR3 region has the DNA TGCGCCAGCAGTTTCTGGACAGGGAACACTGAAGCTTTCTTT.

This clone was counted ten times or more. The V call is TRBV27, the J call TRBJ2-7; 8 bases are shared with TRBD1. This CDR3 is built from 15 residues. After removal of 5 bases from V and 3 bases from J, the junction contained 9 bases not matched to a gene. The germline CDR1 and CDR2 sequences are MNHEY and SMNVEV (reference sequence). CDR3 nucleotide sequence: TGTGCCAGCAGTCCGACCTCGGGACAGGACTACGAGCAGTACTTC. Its translation is CASSPTSGQDYEQYF.

This clone was detected only once. The chain recombines TRBV4-2 with TRBJ2-6; 10 bases are a match to TRBD1. The CDR3 is 17 residues long. Per the germline V gene, CDR1 is LGHNA and CDR2 is YNFKEQ. J gave up 1 base and V 3 bases, and 3 bases lay outside the gene matches. In DNA form, the CDR3 reads TGTGCCAGCAGCCAGACAGGGGGCGGATCTGGGGCCAACGTCCTGACTTTC. Its protein is CASSQTGGGSGANVLTF.

This clone has a single count. Other nucleotide sequences from this sample produce the same CDR3. The V and J genes are TRBV5-4 and TRBJ2-6; D possibly corresponds to TRBD1 (5 bases). The V gene's germline CDR1 is SGHNT and CDR2 YYREEE (reference sequence). The CDR3 runs to 15 residues. The V end lost 0 bases, the J end lost 2 bases, and 6 bases lay between the germline ends. Written as DNA, the CDR3 is TGTGCCAGCAGCTTGGGGGGCGCTGGGGCCAACGTCCTGACTTTC. Amino acid sequence: CASSLGGAGANVLTF.